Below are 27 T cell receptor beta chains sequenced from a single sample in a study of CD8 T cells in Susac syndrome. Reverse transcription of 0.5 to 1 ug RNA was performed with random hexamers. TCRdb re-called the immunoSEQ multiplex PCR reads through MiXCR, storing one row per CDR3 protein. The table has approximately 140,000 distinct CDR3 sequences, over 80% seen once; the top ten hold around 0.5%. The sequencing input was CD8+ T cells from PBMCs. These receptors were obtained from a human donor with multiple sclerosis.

This chain's CDR3 is CASLGTDQETQYF. The CDR3 DNA sequence: TGTGCCAGCCTGGGGACGGATCAAGAGACCCAGTACTTC. The rearrangement links TRBV2 to TRBJ2-5; TRBD1 or TRBD2 may be the D gene (5 bases each). Looked up from germline, CDR1 is SNHLY and CDR2 is FYNNEI. Trimming stripped 8 bases from V and 2 bases from J, with 12 bases between. This CDR3 contains 13 residues.

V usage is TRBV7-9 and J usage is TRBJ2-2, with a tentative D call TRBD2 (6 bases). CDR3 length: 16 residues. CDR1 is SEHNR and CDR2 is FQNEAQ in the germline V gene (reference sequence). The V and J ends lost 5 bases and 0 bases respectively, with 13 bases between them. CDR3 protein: CASSRGLPSNTGELFF. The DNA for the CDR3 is TGTGCCAGCAGCCGCGGACTACCCTCGAACACCGGGGAGCTGTTTTTT.

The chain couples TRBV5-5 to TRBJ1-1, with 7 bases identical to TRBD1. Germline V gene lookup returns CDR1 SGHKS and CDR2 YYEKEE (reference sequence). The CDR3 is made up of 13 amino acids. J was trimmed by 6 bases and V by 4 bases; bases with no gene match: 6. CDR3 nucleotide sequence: TGTGCCAGCAGCCCTAGGACAGGACCTGAAGCTTTCTTT. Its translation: CASSPRTGPEAFF.

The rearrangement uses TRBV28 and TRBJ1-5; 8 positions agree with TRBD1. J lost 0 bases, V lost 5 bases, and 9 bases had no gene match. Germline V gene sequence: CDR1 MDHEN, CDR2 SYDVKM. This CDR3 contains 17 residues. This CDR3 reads CASSHRTGGYSNQPQHF. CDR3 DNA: TGTGCCAGCAGTCATCGCACAGGGGGTTATAGCAATCAGCCCCAGCATTTT.

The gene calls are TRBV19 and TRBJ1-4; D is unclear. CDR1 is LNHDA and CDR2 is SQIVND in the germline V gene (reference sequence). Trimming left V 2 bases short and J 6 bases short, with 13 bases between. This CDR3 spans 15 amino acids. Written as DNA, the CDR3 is TGTGCCAGTAGTATATCCCGGGCAGGCGATGAAAAACTGTTTTTT. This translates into CASSISRAGDEKLFF.

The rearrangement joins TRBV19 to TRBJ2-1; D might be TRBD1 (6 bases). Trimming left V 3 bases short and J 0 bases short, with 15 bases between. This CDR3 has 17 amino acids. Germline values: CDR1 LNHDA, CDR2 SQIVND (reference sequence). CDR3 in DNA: TGTGCCAGTAGTATTTCTCTCCGGGACATCTCCTACAATGAGCAGTTCTTC. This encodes CASSISLRDISYNEQFF.

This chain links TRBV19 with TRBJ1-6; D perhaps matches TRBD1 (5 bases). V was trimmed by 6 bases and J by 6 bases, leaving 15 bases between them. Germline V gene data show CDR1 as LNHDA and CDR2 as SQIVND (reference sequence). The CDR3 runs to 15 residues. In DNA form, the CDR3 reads TGTGCCAGTAGCCTAGGGACGGTGCCTAATTCACCCCTCCACTTT. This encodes CASSLGTVPNSPLHF. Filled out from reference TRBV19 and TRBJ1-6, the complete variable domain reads DGGITQSPKYLFRKEGQNVTLSCEQNLNHDAMYWYRQDPGQGLRLIYYSQIVNDFQKGDIAEGYSVSREKKESFPLTVTSAQKNPTAFYLCASSLGTVPNSPLHFGNGTRLTVT.

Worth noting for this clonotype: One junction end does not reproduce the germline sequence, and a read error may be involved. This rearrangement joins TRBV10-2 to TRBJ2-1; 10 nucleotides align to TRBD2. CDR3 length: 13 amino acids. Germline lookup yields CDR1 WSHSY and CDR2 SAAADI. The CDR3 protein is CASSESAAGGPVF. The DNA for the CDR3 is TGCGCCAGCAGTGAGTCTGCAGCGGGAGGGCCTGTCTTC.

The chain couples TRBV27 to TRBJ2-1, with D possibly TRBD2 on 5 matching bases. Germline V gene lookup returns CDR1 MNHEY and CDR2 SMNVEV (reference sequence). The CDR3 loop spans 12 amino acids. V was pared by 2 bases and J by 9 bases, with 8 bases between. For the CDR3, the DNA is TGTGCCAGCAGTTTAGTGGGGAGTGAGCAGTTCTTC. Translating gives CASSLVGSEQFF.

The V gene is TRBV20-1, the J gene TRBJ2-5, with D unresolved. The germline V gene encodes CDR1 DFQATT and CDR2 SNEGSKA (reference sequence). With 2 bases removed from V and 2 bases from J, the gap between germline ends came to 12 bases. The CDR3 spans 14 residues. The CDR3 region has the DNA TGCAGTGCTAGATCCACGCCGAGACAAGAGACCCAGTACTTC. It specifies CSARSTPRQETQYF.

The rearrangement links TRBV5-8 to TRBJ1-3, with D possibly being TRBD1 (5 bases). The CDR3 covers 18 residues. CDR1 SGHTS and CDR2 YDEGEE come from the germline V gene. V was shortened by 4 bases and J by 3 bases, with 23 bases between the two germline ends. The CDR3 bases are TGTGCCAGCAGCCTCTATGGAACGCGGGGCTTGGGTGGAAACACCATATATTTT. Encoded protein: CASSLYGTRGLGGNTIYF.

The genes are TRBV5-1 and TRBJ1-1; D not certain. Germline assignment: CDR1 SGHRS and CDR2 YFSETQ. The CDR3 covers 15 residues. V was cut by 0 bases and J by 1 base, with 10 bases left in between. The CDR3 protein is CASSLVVGSNTEAFF. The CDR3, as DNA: TGCGCCAGCAGCTTGGTGGTGGGCTCGAACACTGAAGCTTTCTTT.

CDR3 sequence: CASSQGTGADTEAFF. CDR3 coding DNA: TGCGCCAGCAGCCAGGGGACGGGGGCGGACACTGAAGCTTTCTTT. The V and J genes are TRBV4-1 and TRBJ1-1, with a possible D match to TRBD1 (6 bases). CDR1 is MGHRA, CDR2 YSYEKL, per germline. The CDR3 consists of 15 residues. The V and J ends lost 3 bases and 3 bases respectively, with 14 bases between them.

CDR3 residues: CASTLPDRDYGYTF. CDR3 sequence (DNA): TGTGCCAGCACCCTTCCGGACAGGGACTATGGCTACACCTTC. V and J are TRBV7-9 and TRBJ1-2; 8 bases are shared with TRBD1. This CDR3 spans 14 amino acids. CDR1 is SEHNR and CDR2 is FQNEAQ in the germline V gene (reference sequence). Trimming removed 7 bases from V and 3 bases from J; junction bases left unmatched: 7.

The CDR3 protein is CATSRTSGRASNEQFF. CDR3 DNA sequence: TGTGCCACCAGCAGAACTAGCGGGAGGGCCTCCAATGAGCAGTTCTTC. The V gene is TRBV15, the J gene TRBJ2-1, with TRBD2 identical over 13 bases. Germline V lookup: CDR1 LNHNV, CDR2 YYDKDF (reference sequence). The V segment lost 2 bases and the J segment 6 bases; nucleotides outside the gene matches: 4. The CDR3 covers 16 residues.

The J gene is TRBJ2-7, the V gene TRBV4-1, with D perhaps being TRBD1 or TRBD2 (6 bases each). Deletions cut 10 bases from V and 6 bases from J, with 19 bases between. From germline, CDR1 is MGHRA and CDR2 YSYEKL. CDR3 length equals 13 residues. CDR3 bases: TGCGCCACCACGGGGGCGCGGATATCCGAGCAGTACTTC. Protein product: CATTGARISEQYF.

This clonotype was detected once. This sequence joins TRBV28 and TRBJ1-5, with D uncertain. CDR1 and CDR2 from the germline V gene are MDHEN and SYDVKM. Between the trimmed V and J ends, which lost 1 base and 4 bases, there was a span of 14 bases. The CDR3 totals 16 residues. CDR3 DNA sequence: TGTGCCAGCAGTTTATTGCCAGGTGTTTCTAATCAGCCCCAGCATTTT. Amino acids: CASSLLPGVSNQPQHF.

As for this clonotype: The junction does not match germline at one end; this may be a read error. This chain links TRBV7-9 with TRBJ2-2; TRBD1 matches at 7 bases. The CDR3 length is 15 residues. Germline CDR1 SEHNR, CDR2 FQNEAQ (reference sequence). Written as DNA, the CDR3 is TGTACCAGCAGTCGGCCGGGACAGTACACCGGGGAGCTGTTTTTT. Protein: CTSSRPGQYTGELFF.

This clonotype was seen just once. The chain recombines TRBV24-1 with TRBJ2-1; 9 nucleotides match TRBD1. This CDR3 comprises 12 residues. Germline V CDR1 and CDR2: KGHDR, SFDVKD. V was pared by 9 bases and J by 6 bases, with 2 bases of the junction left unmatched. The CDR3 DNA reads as TGTGCCACCGCACAGGGGGCCAATGAGCAGTTCTTC. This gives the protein CATAQGANEQFF.

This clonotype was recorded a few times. CDR3 sequence reads: CAITRSNREAGANVLTF. For the CDR3, the DNA is TGTGCCATCACCAGATCGAACAGGGAAGCTGGGGCCAACGTCCTGACTTTC. V is TRBV10-3 and J is TRBJ2-6; possible D gene TRBD1, 6 bases. Between the trimmed V and J ends, which lost 7 bases and 2 bases, there was a span of 18 bases. Germline V gene data show CDR1 as ENHRY and CDR2 as SYGVKD. The CDR3 spans 17 residues.

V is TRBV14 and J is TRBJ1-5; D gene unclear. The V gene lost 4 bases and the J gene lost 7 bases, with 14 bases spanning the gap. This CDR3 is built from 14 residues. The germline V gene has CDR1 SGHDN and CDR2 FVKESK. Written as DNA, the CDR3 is TGTGCCAGCAGCCCGCTGTCCGGGATCCAGCCCCAGCATTTT. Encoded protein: CASSPLSGIQPQHF.

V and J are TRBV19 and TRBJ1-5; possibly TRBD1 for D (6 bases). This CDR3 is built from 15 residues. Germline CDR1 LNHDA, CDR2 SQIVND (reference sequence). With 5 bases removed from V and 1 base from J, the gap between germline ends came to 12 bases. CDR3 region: CASSFGGRSNQPQHF. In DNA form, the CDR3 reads TGTGCCAGTAGTTTCGGGGGGCGAAGCAATCAGCCCCAGCATTTT.

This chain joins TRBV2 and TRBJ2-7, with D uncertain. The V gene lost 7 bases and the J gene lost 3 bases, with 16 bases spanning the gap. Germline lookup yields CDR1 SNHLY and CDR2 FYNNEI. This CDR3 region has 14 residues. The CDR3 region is CASTGQRQNYEQYF. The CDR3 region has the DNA TGTGCCAGCACTGGGCAGAGACAAAACTACGAGCAGTACTTC. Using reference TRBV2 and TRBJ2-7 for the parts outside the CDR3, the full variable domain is EPEVTQTPSHQVTQMGQEVILRCVPISNHLYFYWYRQILGQKVEFLVSFYNNEISEKSEIFDDQFSVERPDGSNFTLKIRSTKLEDSAMYFCASTGQRQNYEQYFGPGTRLTVT.

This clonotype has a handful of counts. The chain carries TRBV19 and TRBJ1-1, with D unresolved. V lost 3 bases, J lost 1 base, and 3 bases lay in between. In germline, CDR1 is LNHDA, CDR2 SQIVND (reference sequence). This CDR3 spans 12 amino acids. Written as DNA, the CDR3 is TGTGCCAGTAGTATGGGGAACACTGAAGCTTTCTTT. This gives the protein CASSMGNTEAFF.

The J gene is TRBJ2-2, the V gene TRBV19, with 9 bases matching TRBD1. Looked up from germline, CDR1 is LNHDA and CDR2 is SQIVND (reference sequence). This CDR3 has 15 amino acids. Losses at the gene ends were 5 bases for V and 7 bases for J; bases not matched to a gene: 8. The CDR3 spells CASSVGQGGVGELFF. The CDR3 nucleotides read TGTGCCAGTAGTGTGGGACAGGGAGGGGTCGGGGAGCTGTTTTTT.

The CDR3 loop is CASRRFLAVSTDTQYF. In nucleotides, the CDR3 is TGTGCCAGCCGCCGTTTCCTAGCGGTTAGCACAGATACGCAGTATTTT. V and J are TRBV28 and TRBJ2-3; 7 bases align to TRBD2. CDR3 length: 16 residues. From germline, CDR1 is MDHEN and CDR2 SYDVKM. J was trimmed by 0 bases and V by 8 bases; bases with no gene match: 11.

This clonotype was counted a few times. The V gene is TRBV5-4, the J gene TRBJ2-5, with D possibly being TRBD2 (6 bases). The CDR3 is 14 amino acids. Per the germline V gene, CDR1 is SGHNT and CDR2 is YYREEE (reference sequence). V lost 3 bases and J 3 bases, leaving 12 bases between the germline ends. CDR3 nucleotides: TGTGCCAGCAGCTCTCCTCCGGGGGAAGAGACCCAGTACTTC. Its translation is CASSSPPGEETQYF.